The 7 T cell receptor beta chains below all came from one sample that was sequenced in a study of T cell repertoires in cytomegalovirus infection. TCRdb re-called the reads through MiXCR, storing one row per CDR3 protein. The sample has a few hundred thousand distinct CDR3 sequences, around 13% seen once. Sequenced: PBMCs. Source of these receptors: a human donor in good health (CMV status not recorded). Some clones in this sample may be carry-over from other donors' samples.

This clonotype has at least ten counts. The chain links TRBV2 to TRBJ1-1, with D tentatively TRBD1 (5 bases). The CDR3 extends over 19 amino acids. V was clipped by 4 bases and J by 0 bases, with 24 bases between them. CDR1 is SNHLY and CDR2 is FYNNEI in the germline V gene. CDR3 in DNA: TGTGCCAGCAGTGCCCGTCCCCCCCCGCGTCAGGGAATGAACACTGAAGCTTTCTTT. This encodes CASSARPPPRQGMNTEAFF.

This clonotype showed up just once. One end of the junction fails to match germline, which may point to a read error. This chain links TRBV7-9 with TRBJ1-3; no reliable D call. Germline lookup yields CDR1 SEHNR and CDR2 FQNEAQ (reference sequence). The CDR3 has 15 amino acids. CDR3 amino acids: CASSLVPGSGNTTYF. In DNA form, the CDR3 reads TGTGCCAGCAGCTTAGTGCCGGGGTCTGGAAACACCACATACTTT. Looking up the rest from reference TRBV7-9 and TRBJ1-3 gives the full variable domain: DTGVSQNPRHKITKRGQNVTFRCDPISEHNRLYWYRQTLGQGPEFLTYFQNEAQLEKSRLLSDRFSAERPKGSFSTLEIQRTEQGDSAMYLCASSLVPGSGNTTYFGEGSWLTVV.

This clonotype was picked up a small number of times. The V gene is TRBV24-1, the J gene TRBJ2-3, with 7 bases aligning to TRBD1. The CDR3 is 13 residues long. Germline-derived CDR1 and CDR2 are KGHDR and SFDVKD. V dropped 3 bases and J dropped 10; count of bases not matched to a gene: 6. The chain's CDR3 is CATSDTDRAAQYF. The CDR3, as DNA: TGTGCCACCAGTGATACCGACAGGGCTGCGCAGTATTTT.

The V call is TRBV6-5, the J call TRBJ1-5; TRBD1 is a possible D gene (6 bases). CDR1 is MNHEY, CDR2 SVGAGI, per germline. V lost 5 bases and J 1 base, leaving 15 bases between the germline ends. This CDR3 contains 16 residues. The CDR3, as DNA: TGTGCCAGCAGTCCCGGACAGAGAGGAAGCAATCAGCCCCAGCATTTT. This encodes CASSPGQRGSNQPQHF.

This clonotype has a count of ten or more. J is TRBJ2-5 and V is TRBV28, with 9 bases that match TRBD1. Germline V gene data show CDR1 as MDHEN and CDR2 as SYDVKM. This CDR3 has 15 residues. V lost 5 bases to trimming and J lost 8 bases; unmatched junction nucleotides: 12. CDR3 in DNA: TGTGCCAGCAGTCTCCCCGGGACAGGGCCCCCAACCCAGTACTTC. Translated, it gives CASSLPGTGPPTQYF.

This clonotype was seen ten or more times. CDR3 loop: CASRTGGMGELFF. The CDR3 region has the DNA TGTGCCAGCAGAACAGGGGGCATGGGGGAGCTGTTTTTT. The rearrangement joins TRBV6-1 to TRBJ2-2, with 9 bases aligning to TRBD1. The junction had 4 bases not matched to a gene; V was cut back by 6 bases and J by 8 bases. The CDR3 has 13 amino acids. Germline V gene lookup returns CDR1 MNHNS and CDR2 SASEGT.

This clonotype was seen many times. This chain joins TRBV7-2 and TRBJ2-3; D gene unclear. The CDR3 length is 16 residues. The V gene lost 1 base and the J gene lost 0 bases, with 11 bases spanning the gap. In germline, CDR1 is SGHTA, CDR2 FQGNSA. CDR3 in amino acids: CASSLGKGLSTDTQYF. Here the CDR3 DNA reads TGTGCCAGCAGCTTAGGCAAAGGCCTTAGCACAGATACGCAGTATTTT.